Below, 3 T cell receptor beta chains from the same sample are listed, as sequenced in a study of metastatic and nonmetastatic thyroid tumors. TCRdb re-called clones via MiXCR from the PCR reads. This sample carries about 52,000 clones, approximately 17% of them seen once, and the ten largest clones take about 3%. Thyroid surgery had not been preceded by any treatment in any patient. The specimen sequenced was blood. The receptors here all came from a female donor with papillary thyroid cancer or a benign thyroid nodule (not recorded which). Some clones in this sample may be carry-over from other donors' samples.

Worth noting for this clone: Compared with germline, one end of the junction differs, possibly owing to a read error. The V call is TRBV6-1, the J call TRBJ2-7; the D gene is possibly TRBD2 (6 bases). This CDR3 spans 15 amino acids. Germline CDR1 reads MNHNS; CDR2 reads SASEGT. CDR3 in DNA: TGTGCCAGTAGTGAAAAACGGGAGATAAGCTACGAGCAGTACTTC. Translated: CASSEKREISYEQYF.

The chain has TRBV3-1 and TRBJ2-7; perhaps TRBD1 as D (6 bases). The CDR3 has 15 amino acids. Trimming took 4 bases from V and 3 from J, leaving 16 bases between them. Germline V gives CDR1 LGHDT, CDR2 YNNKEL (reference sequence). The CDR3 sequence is CASSRPGTRIYEQYF. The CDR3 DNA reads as TGTGCCAGCAGCCGACCCGGGACAAGGATCTACGAGCAGTACTTC.

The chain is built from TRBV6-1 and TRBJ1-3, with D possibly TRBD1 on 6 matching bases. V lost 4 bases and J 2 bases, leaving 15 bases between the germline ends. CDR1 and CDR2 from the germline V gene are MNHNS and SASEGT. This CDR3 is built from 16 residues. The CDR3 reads CASSGLRTGTGNTIYF. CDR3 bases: TGTGCCAGCAGTGGTTTGAGAACAGGGACTGGAAACACCATATATTTT.